Shown below are 9 T cell receptor beta chains from a single sample sequenced in a study of blood T cell repertoires in COVID-19 (dated by TCRdb to 2019 to 2021). Library generation was performed with the immunoSEQ multiplex PCR assay. The immuneACCESS repertoire file appears here via TCRdb, limited to in-frame rearrangements. These files lack a portion of the clones; in checked studies, under half of the deficit traces to unresolved V genes, and the cause of the others is not known. Across this sample there are 150,000 to 200,000 clones, with about 89% seen only once. Roughly 3.4% of the sample lies in the top ten. Material: peripheral blood. Receptors originate from a man in his 70s with acute or convalescent COVID-19.

The genes are TRBV6-2 or TRBV6-3 and TRBJ1-6; TRBD1 matches at 8 bases. Germline trimming cut 2 bases from V and 10 bases from J; bases unmatched to any gene: 4. This CDR3 has 14 residues. Germline CDR1 and CDR2: MNHEY and SVGEGT. DNA for the CDR3: TGTGCCAGCAGTTACCAGGGGGCCAGCTCACCCCTCCACTTT. Its protein product is CASSYQGASSPLHF.

CDR3 nucleotide sequence: TGCGCCAGCAGCCAAAGACAGGGGGCCTCCAACACTGAAGCTTTCTTT. Translation: CASSQRQGASNTEAFF. This chain uses TRBV4-3 with TRBJ1-1; 10 positions match TRBD1. J gave up 2 bases and V 2 bases, and 5 bases lay outside the gene matches. The germline gives CDR1 LGHNA, CDR2 YSLEER. The CDR3 totals 16 residues.

The chain employs TRBV18 and TRBJ1-2; maybe TRBD1 (6 bases). The germline V and J ends were trimmed by 6 bases and 4 bases, with 15 bases remaining between them. Looked up from germline, CDR1 is KGHSH and CDR2 is LQKENI. This CDR3 has 14 amino acids. CDR3 nucleotides: TGTGCCAGCTCCCCGAACAGGGACGGCTATGGCTACACCTTC. It codes for CASSPNRDGYGYTF. Looking up the rest from reference TRBV18 and TRBJ1-2 gives the full variable domain: NAGVMQNPRHLVRRRGQEARLRCSPMKGHSHVYWYRQLPEEGLKFMVYLQKENIIDESGMPKERFSAEFPKEGPSILRIQQVVRGDSAAYFCASSPNRDGYGYTFGSGTRLTVV.

The V and J genes are TRBV10-3 and TRBJ1-6; D gene unclear. V dropped 6 bases and J dropped 7 bases, with 10 bases sitting between them. The CDR3 has 13 amino acids. CDR1 and CDR2 from the germline V gene are ENHRY and SYGVKD. CDR3 loop: CAISAGINSPLHF. The CDR3 DNA reads as TGTGCCATCAGCGCCGGGATCAATTCACCCCTCCACTTT.

V gene TRBV7-9 combines with J gene TRBJ2-5; D gene uncertain. The germline V and J ends were trimmed by 4 bases and 5 bases, with 14 bases remaining between them. In germline, CDR1 is SEHNR, CDR2 FQNEAQ (reference sequence). This CDR3 is built from 14 residues. CDR3 sequence reads: CASSSYSGWETQYF. The CDR3 DNA reads TGTGCCAGCAGCTCTTACAGTGGGTGGGAGACCCAGTACTTC.

This rearrangement joins TRBV19 to TRBJ2-5; 7 bases align to TRBD2. V was clipped by 5 bases and J by 5 bases; unmatched bases: 11. CDR1 and CDR2 (germline): LNHDA, SQIVND (reference sequence). This CDR3 has 15 residues. The CDR3 DNA reads TGTGCCAGTAGTCTGACTAGCACCCCGGTTGAGACCCAGTACTTC. Encoded protein: CASSLTSTPVETQYF.

This clone was observed once. The rearrangement uses TRBV7-2 and TRBJ2-7; TRBD1 matches 7 bases. The germline gives CDR1 SGHTA, CDR2 FQGNSA. V lost 3 bases, J lost 10 bases, and 9 bases stayed unmatched. The CDR3 has 13 amino acids. CDR3 sequence reads: CASSLAPGTDQYF. CDR3 bases: TGTGCCAGCAGCTTGGCCCCCGGGACAGATCAGTACTTC.

This chain uses TRBV7-9 with TRBJ2-3; the D gene is possibly TRBD2 (6 bases). V was cut by 5 bases and J by 1 base, with 16 bases left in between. The CDR3 spans 16 residues. CDR1 is SEHNR, CDR2 FQNEAQ, per germline (reference sequence). In DNA, the CDR3 is TGTGCCAGCAGCCATACGCCCGGCGGGGGCACAGATACGCAGTATTTT. This encodes CASSHTPGGGTDTQYF.

This chain joins TRBV6-6 and TRBJ1-4; 7 bases agree with TRBD1. The CDR3 sequence is 17 residues long. Trimming at V came to 5 bases and at J to 5 bases, leaving 14 bases not matched to a gene. Looked up from germline, CDR1 is MNHNY and CDR2 is SVGAGI (reference sequence). The CDR3 region is CASSRFRQGDINEKLFF. The DNA for the CDR3 is TGTGCCAGCAGTCGCTTCCGACAGGGCGATATAAATGAAAAACTGTTTTTT.